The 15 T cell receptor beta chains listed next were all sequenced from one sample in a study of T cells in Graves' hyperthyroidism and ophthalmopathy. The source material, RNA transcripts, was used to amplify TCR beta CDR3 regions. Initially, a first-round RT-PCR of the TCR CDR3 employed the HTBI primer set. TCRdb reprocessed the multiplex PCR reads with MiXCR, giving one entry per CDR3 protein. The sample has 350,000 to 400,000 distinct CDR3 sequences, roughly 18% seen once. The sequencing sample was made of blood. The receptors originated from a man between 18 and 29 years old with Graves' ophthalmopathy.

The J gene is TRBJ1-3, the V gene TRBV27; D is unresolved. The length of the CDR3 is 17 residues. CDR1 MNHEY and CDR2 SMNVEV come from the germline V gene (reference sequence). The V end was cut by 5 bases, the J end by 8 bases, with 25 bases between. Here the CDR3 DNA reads TGTGCCAGCAGTCCCTCCTTGCGAGAGGTACTATCGGACACCATATATTTT. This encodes CASSPSLREVLSDTIYF.

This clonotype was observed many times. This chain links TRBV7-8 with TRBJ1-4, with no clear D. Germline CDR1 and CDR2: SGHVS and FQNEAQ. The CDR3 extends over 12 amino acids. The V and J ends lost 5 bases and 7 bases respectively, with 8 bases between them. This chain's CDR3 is CASSPVSEKLFF. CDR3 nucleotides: TGTGCCAGCAGCCCCGTGAGTGAAAAACTGTTTTTT.

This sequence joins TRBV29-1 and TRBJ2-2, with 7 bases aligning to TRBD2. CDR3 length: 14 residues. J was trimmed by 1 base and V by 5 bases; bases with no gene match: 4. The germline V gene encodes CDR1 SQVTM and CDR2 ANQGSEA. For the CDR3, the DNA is TGCAGCGTTTTAAGCGGGAAGAACACCGGGGAGCTGTTTTTT. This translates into CSVLSGKNTGELFF.

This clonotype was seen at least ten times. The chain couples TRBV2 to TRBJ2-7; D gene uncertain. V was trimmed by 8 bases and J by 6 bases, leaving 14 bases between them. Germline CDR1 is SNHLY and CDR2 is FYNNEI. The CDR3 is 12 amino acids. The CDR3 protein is CASQLLVGEQYF. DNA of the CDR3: TGTGCCAGCCAGCTTTTGGTCGGCGAGCAGTACTTC.

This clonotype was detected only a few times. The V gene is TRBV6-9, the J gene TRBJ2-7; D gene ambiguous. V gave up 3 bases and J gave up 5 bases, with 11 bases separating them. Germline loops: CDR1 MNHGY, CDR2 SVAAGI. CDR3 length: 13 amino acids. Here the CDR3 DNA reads TGTGCCAGCAGTTACTTAATGCCTGACGAGCAGTACTTC. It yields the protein CASSYLMPDEQYF.

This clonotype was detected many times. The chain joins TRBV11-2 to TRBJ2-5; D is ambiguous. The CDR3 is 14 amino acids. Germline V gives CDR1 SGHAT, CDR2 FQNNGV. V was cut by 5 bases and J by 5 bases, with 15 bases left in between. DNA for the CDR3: TGTGCCAGCAGCGACACAAGGGAAGGGGAGACCCAGTACTTC. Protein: CASSDTREGETQYF.

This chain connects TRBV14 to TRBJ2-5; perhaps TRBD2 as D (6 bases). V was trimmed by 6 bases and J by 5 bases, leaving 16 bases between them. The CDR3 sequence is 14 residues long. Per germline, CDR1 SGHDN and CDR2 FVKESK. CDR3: CASSTPLRGETQYF. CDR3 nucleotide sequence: TGTGCCAGCAGTACCCCGCTCCGGGGGGAGACCCAGTACTTC. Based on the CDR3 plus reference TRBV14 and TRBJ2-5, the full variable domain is EAGVTQFPSHSVIEKGQTVTLRCDPISGHDNLYWYRRVMGKEIKFLLHFVKESKQDESGMPNNRFLAERTGGTYSTLKVQPAELEDSGVYFCASSTPLRGETQYFGPGTRLLVL.

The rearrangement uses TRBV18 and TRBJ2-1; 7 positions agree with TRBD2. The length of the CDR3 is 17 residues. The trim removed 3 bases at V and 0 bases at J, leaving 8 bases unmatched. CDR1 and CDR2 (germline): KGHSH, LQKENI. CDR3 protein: CASSPSSGPLSYNEQFF. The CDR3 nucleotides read TGTGCCAGCTCACCTTCTAGCGGCCCACTCTCCTACAATGAGCAGTTCTTC.

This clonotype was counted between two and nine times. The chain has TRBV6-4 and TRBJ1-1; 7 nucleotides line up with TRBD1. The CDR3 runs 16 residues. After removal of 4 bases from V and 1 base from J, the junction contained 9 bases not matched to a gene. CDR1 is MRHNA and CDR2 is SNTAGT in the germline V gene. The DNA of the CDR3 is TGTGCCAGCAGTGTGACCGACAGGGCCGGGAACACTGAAGCTTTCTTT. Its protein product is CASSVTDRAGNTEAFF.

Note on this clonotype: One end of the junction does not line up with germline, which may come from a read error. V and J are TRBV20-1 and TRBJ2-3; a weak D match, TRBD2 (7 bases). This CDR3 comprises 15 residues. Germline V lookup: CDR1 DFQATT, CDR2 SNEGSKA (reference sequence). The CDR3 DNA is TGCAGTGCACTGGGGGGGGGCCGTCGAGATGGTACGCAGTGTTTT. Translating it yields CSALGGGRRDGTQCF.

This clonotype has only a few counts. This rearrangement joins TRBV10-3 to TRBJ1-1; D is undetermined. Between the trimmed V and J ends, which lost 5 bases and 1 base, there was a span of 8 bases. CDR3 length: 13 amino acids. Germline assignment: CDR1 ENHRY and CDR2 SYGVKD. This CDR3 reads CAISQDGNTEAFF. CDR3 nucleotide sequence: TGTGCCATCAGTCAGGACGGGAACACTGAAGCTTTCTTT.

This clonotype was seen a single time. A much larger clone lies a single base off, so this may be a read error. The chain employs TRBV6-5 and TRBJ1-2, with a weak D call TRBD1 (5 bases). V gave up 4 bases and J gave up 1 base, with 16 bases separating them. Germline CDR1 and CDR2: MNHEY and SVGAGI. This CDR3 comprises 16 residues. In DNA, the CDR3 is TGTGCCAGCAGTTCGACATGGGGCGGGTTTAACTATGGCTACACCTTC. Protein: CASSSTWGGFNYGYTF.

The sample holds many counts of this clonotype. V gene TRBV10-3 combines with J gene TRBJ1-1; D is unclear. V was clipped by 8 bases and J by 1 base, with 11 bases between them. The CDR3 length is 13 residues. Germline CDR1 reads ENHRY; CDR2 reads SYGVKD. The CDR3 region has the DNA TGTGCCATCTCTATGACTGAGAACACTGAAGCTTTCTTT. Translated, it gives CAISMTENTEAFF.

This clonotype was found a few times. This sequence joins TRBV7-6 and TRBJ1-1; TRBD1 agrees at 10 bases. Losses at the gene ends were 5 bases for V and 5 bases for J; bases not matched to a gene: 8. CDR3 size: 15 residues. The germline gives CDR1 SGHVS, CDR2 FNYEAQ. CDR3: CASSPFPGQGTEAFF. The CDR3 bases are TGTGCCAGCAGCCCTTTCCCGGGACAGGGGACTGAAGCTTTCTTT.

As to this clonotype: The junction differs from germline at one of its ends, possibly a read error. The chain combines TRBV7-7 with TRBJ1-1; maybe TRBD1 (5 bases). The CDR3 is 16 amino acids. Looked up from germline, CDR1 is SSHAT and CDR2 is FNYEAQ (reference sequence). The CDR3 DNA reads TGTGCTAGCAGCCCTCTGGGGGTCGGTTTGAACACTGAAGCTTTCTTT. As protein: CASSPLGVGLNTEAFF.